This TCR beta chain was identified during a study of blood T cell repertoires in COVID-19. Across the whole study: Sites in the United States, Italy and Spain provided acute and convalescent COVID-19 samples. T cells, B-cell-depleted T cells, or PBMCs supplied cDNA or gDNA.

Clones were sequenced by immunoSEQ multiplex PCR, and TCRdb holds only the in-frame ones, with some missing. Among some 140,000 clones, around 84% were seen once, and the ten largest hold about 2.3%. The age range of participants was about 18 to 95 years, with residence in about two dozen US areas. Participant-reported clinical history was the basis for cohort assignment. Sample: PBMCs or T cells enriched from blood (not recorded which). This TCR was recovered from a man aged 40-49 years with acute COVID-19.

The CDR3 coding sequence is TGTGCCAGCAGCCCAGGACAGGACCTCTCCTACGAGCAGTACTTC. This translates into CASSPGQDLSYEQYF. This chain links TRBV7-2 with TRBJ2-7; 7 bases map to TRBD1. Trimming cost V 5 bases and J 0 bases; bases outside gene matches: 7. Germline values: CDR1 SGHTA, CDR2 FQGNSA. The CDR3 is made up of 15 amino acids.